This T cell receptor beta chain was sequenced during a study of T-cell reconstitution after alpha-beta-depleted transplantation in children. Germline CDR1 is SGHTA and CDR2 is FQGNSA. This CDR3 region has 15 residues. V shed 5 bases, J shed 5 bases, and the junction held 6 bases outside the gene matches. The authors prepared the TCRbeta library with unique molecular identifiers. TCRdb reprocessed the PCR reads via MiXCR and lists one record per CDR3 protein. The sample records 400,000 to 500,000 distinct CDR3 sequences, around 9.9% being singletons. This clonotype has only a few counts. The sequenced sample was PBMCs from the stem cell graft donor, obtained from the stem cell graft. This chain links TRBV7-2 with TRBJ2-5; the match to TRBD2 covers 12 bases. The source of this sequence is a human donor who donated a stem cell graft to a child with acute myeloid leukemia. The CDR3 DNA reads as TGTGCCAGCAGCCCAAGGACTAGCGGGGCGGAGACCCAGTACTTC. Amino acid sequence: CASSPRTSGAETQYF.